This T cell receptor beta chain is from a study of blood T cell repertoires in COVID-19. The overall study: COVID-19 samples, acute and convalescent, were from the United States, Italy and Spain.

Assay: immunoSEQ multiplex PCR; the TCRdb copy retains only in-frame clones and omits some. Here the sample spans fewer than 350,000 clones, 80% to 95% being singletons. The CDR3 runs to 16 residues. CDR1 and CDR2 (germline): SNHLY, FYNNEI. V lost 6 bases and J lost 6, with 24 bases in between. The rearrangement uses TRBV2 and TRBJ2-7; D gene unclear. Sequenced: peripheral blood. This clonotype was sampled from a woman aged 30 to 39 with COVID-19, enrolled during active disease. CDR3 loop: CASRERFIKRLGEQYF. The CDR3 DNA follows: TGTGCCAGCAGGGAAAGATTCATTAAACGACTGGGCGAGCAGTACTTC. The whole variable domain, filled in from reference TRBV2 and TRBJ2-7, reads EPEVTQTPSHQVTQMGQEVILRCVPISNHLYFYWYRQILGQKVEFLVSFYNNEISEKSEIFDDQFSVERPDGSNFTLKIRSTKLEDSAMYFCASRERFIKRLGEQYFGPGTRLTVT.